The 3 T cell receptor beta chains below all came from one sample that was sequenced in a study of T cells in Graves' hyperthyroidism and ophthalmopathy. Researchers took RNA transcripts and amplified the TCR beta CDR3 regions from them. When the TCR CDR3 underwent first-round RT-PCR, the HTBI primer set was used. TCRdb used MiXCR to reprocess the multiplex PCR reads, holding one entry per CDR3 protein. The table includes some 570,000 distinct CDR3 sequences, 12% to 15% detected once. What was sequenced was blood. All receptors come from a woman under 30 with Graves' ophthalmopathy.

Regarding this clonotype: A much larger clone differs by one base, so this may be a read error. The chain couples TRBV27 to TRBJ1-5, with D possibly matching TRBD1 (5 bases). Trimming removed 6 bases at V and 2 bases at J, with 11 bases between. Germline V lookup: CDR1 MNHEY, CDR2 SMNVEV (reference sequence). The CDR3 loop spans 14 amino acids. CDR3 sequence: CASRPRRGNQPQHF. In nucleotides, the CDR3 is TGTGCCAGCAGACCGCGCAGGGGCAATCAGCCCCAGCATTTT.

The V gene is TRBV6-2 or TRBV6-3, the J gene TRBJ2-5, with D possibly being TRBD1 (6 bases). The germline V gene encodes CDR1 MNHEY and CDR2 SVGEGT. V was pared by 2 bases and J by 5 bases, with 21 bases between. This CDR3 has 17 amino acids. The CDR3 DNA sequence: TGTGCCAGCAGTTACCCCGGAGTGGGACACCAGTCGGAGACCCAGTACTTC. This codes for CASSYPGVGHQSETQYF.

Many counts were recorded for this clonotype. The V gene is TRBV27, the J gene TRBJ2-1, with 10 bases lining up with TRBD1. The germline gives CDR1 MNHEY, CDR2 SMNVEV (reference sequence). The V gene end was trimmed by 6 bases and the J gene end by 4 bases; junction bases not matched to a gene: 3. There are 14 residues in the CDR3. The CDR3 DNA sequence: TGTGCCAGCAGGGACAGGGGGTTGTACAATGAGCAGTTCTTC. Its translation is CASRDRGLYNEQFF.